This T cell receptor (beta chain) derives from a study of blood T cell repertoires in COVID-19. In the study overall: COVID-19 samples from acute and convalescent phases originated in the United States, Italy and Spain. Nucleic acid was either cDNA or gDNA, and it came from T cells, B-cell-depleted T cells, or PBMCs.

In the original analysis: How many nucleated cells were present was estimated from reference gene primer amplification. Generated by immunoSEQ multiplex PCR, the TCRdb table keeps only in-frame clones and is missing some. V and J calls and clone size follow that table, whereas D and trimming were derived from the DNA. Here the sample spans approximately 200,000 clones, around 83% being singletons. Sequencing input: peripheral blood. This TCR was recovered from a woman between 45 and 60 years old with acute or convalescent COVID-19.

DNA of the CDR3: TGTGCCAGCAGTTTTCATTTGGGCAACTCCTACGAGCAGTACTTC. Protein: CASSFHLGNSYEQYF. This rearrangement joins TRBV28 to TRBJ2-7; D unclear. Germline-derived CDR1 and CDR2 are MDHEN and SYDVKM. Between the trimmed V and J ends, which lost 3 bases and 0 bases, there was a span of 12 bases. This CDR3 contains 15 residues.